Described below is a single T cell receptor (beta chain) sequence and its context. The data derive from a study of blood T cell repertoires in COVID-19. In the study overall: The United States, Italy and Spain provided the acute and convalescent COVID-19 samples. Nucleic acid was either cDNA or gDNA, and it came from T cells, B-cell-depleted T cells, or PBMCs.

Germline CDR1 is MGHRA and CDR2 is YSYEKL. The junction had 5 bases not matched to a gene; V was cut back by 2 bases and J by 3 bases. The CDR3 is 16 amino acids. TCRdb's table, derived via immunoSEQ multiplex PCR, lists solely in-frame clones and lacks some. The sample carries fewer than 250,000 clones, about 88% recorded once. This TCR was recovered from a woman aged 40 to 55 in a cohort exposed to, infected with or recovered from COVID-19 (not recorded which). Sequenced sample: PBMCs or T cells enriched from blood (not recorded which). The chain uses TRBV4-1 and TRBJ2-5; 11 bases line up with TRBD2. The CDR3 region is CASSQRTGLAEETQYF. Written as DNA, the CDR3 is TGCGCCAGCAGCCAAAGAACGGGACTAGCGGAAGAGACCCAGTACTTC.